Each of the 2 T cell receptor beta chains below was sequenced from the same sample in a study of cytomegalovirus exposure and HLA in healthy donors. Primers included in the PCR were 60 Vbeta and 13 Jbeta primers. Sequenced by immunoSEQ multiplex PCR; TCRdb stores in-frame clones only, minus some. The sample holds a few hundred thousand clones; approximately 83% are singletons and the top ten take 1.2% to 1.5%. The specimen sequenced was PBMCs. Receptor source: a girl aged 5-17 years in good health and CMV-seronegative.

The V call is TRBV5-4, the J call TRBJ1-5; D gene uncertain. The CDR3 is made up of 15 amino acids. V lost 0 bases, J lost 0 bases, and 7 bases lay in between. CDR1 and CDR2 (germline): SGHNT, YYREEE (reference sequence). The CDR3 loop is CASSLGPNSNQPQHF. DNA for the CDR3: TGTGCCAGCAGCTTGGGTCCAAATAGCAATCAGCCCCAGCATTTT.

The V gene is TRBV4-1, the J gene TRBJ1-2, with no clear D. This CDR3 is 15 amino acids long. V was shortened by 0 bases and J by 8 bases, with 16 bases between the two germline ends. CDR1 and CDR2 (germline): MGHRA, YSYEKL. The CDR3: CASSQDLGVIYGYTF. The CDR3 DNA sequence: TGCGCCAGCAGCCAAGATCTCGGGGTAATCTACGGCTACACCTTC.